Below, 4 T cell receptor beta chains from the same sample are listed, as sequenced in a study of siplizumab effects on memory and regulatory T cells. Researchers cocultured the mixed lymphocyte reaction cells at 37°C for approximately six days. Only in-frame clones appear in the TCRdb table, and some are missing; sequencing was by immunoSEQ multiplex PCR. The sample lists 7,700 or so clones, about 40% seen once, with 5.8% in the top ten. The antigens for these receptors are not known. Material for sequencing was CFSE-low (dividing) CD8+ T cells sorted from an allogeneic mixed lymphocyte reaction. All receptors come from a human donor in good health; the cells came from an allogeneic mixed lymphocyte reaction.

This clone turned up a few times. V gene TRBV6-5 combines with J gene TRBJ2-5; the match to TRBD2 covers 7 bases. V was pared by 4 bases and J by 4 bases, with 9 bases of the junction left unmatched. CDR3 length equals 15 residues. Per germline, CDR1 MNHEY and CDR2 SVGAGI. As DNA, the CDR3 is TGTGCCAGCAGTTCGCTGGCGGGAGAAGTAGAGACCCAGTACTTC. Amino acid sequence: CASSSLAGEVETQYF.

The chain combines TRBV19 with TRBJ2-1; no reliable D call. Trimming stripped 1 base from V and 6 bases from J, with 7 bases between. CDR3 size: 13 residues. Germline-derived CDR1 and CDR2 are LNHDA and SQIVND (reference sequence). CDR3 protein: CASSIGLGNEQFF. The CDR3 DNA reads TGTGCCAGTAGTATAGGATTGGGCAATGAGCAGTTCTTC.

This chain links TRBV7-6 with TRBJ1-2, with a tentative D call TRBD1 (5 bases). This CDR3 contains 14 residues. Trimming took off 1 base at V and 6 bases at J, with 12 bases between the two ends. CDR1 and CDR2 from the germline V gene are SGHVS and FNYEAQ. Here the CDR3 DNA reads TGTGCCAGCAGCTTAGAGGGGACGGAAGATGGCTACACCTTC. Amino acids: CASSLEGTEDGYTF.

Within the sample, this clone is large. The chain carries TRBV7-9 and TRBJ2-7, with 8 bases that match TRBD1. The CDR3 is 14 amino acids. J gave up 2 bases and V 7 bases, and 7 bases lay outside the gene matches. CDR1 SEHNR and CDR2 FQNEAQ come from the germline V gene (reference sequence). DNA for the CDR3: TGTGCCAGCACCAATCTGGACAGGGCCTACGAGCAGTACTTC. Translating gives CASTNLDRAYEQYF.